The clone carrying this T cell receptor (beta chain) was seen a few times. This sample is part of a study of cytomegalovirus exposure and HLA in healthy donors. V trimming: 2 bases; J trimming: 8 bases; junction bases outside the gene matches: 6. Germline V gene lookup returns CDR1 KGHSH and CDR2 LQKENI. The length of the CDR3 is 14 residues. Amplification used 60 Vbeta primers and 13 Jbeta primers. Sequenced by immunoSEQ multiplex PCR; TCRdb stores in-frame clones only, minus some. This table holds fewer than 250,000 clones, 65% to 80% found once. The gene calls are TRBV18 and TRBJ1-1, with 9 bases matching TRBD1. The sequence came from a man under 40 in good health and CMV-seropositive. Sequenced material: PBMCs. Here the CDR3 reads CASSPFGTGSEAFF. CDR3 sequence (DNA): TGTGCCAGCTCACCATTTGGGACAGGGTCGGAAGCTTTCTTT.